This entry features one T cell receptor (beta chain) sequence. Its antigen specificity is not known. No base quality values were provided; no much bigger clone lies one nucleotide off. The record originates from a study of blood T cell repertoires in COVID-19 (dated by TCRdb to between 2020 and 2021). About the study as a whole: Samples from collaborators originated in the United States, Italy and Spain and spanned both the acute and convalescent phases of COVID-19. The prospective study material was composed of cDNA or gDNA derived from T cells, B-cell-depleted T cells, or PBMCs. Samples were obtained from the ongoing ImmuneRACE study (first 160 participants) and from 950 to 1,500 subjects provided by 6 global collaborators. The repertoires were made available in a free public database intended to serve as a resource for research on the immune response to SARS-CoV-2. The sample metadata nearly always contained a de-identified subject ID, COVID-19 status, age in years and sex. Where HLA class I and class II types were available, the types were taken from metadata supplied by the sample provider, not from assay-based typing. The dataset comprised deeply sampled blood TCRbeta repertoires from subjects exposed to, actively infected with, or recovered from COVID-19.

Study-level results and caveats: The quantity of clinical and demographic metadata differed by source and by participant and was supplied without curation.

According to the germline V gene, CDR1 reads LGHNT and CDR2 reads FRNRAP. The CDR3 covers 14 residues, taking in both the cysteine and the phenylalanine. The read is trimmed to its CDR3 DNA, 42 bases read in frame from base 1. Between the V and J ends, shortened by 6 bases and 1 base respectively, the junction contains 13 bases. Collaborating institutions collected whole blood in K2EDTA tubes following their own protocols. For TCRbeta analysis, collaborator samples were shipped as frozen whole blood, as isolated PBMCs, or as DNA extracted from either sample type. TCRbeta CDR3 regions were amplified from genomic DNA using the immunoSEQ Assay, a bias-controlled multiplex PCR. In the paper's pipeline: The number of nucleated cells in each sample was estimated by amplification of reference gene primers within the assay. Sequence reads were collapsed and filtered to measure the absolute abundance of every unique TCRbeta CDR3 rearrangement. For each sample, productive Simpson clonality was calculated by taking the square root of Simpson's diversity index across productive rearrangements. The source is immuneACCESS, and TCRdb retained only in-frame sequences with V and J called. Part of the clones is not carried over; for the studies checked, unresolved V genes explain less than half of this, and the remainder is unexplained. D and trimming come from the DNA, and the V and J calls and clone size come from that table. The sample contains more than 55,000 clones, about four fifths of them found a single time. The ten largest account for 5% to 7% of the sample.

Sequencing used peripheral blood. The sequence was collected from a woman aged 50 to 60 with active or convalescent COVID-19. The V gene is TRBV12-5 and the J gene is TRBJ2-7; the D region possibly corresponds to TRBD2 (5 bases align). In nucleotides, the sequence is TGTGCTAGTGGCACCGGACGGACTTCCTACGAGCAGTACTTC. This codes for CASGTGRTSYEQYF.